This T cell receptor beta chain was recovered during a study of identical twins. V was shortened by 2 bases and J by 6 bases, with 11 bases between the two germline ends. CDR1 is ENHRY and CDR2 is SYGVKD in the germline V gene. The CDR3 is 14 residues long. The table lists this clonotype with a few counts. What it binds is unknown. Regarding the study as a whole: Cross-sectional statistics underpinned the conclusions; the same donors were not followed. Weaker excess twin sharing was observed in beta out-of-frame sequences.

TCRdb itself ran the 5' RACE reads through MiXCR, one entry per CDR3 protein. The sample contains 200,000 to 250,000 distinct CDR3 sequences, less than 8% of which appear only once. This sample also appeared in a second study, on yellow fever vaccine responses in identical twins.

This sequence was found in a young woman in good health. This rearrangement joins TRBV10-3 to TRBJ2-1, with D hard to call. The sequenced sample consisted of memory (CD45RO+) T cells sorted from blood. CDR3 sequence: CAISEMETVNEQFF. Written as DNA, the CDR3 is TGTGCCATCAGTGAGATGGAGACGGTCAATGAGCAGTTCTTC.